This T cell receptor beta chain was recorded in a study of shared clonotypes between healthy human individuals. The CDR3 has 14 amino acids. Per germline, CDR1 MNHNY and CDR2 SVGAGI (reference sequence). Trimming took 0 bases from V and 9 from J, leaving 14 bases between them. Clones were sequenced by immunoSEQ multiplex PCR, and TCRdb holds only the in-frame ones, with some missing. Found here are over a million clones, around three quarters of them singletons; the top ten hold roughly 0.62%. Sequenced material: memory CD4+ T cells from PBMCs. Subset defined: CD45RA-negative fraction. The sequence came from a man aged 18 to 29 in good health. Some clones in this sample may be carry-over from other donors' samples. The chain combines TRBV6-6 with TRBJ2-5; no reliable D call. The CDR3 coding sequence is TGTGCCAGCAGTTACTCGCGCGGTGTCGAGGCCCAGTACTTC. Protein: CASSYSRGVEAQYF.